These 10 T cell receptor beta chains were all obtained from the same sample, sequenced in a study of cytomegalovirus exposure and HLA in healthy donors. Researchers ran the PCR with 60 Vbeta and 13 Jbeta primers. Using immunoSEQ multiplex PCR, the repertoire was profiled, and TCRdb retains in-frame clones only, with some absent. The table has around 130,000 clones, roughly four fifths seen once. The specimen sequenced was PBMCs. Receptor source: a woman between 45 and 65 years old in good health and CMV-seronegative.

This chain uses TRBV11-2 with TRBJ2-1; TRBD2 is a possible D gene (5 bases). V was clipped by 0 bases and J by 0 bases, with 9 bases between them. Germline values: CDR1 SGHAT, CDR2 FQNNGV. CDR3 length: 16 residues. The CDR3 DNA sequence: TGTGCCAGCAGCTTAGAAGCTAGCCTCTCCTACAATGAGCAGTTCTTC. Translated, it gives CASSLEASLSYNEQFF.

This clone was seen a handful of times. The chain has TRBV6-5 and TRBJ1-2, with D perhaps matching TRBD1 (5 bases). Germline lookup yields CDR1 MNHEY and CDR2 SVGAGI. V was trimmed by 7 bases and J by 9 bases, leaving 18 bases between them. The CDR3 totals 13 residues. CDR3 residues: CASTFGTGLSYTF. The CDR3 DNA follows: TGTGCCAGCACCTTCGGGACGGGACTTAGCTACACCTTC.

DNA of the CDR3: TGTGCCAGCAGCTTAGCTTCCGCAGGGAGGGTTAGTGGCTACACCTTC. It is translated as CASSLASAGRVSGYTF. The chain uses TRBV7-9 and TRBJ1-2; D might be TRBD1 (5 bases). This CDR3 region has 16 residues. V dropped 0 bases and J dropped 7 bases, with 18 bases sitting between them. CDR1 is SEHNR, CDR2 FQNEAQ, per germline (reference sequence).

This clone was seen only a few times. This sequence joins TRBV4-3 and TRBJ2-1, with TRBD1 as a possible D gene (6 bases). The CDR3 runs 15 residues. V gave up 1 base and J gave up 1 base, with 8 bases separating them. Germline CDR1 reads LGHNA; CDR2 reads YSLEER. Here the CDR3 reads CASSQGTVSYNEQFF. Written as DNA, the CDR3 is TGCGCCAGCAGCCAAGGGACAGTTTCCTACAATGAGCAGTTCTTC.

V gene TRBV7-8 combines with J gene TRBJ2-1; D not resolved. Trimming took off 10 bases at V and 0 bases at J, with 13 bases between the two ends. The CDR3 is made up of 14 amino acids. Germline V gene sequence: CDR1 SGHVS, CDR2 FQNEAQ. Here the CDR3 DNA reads TGTGCCACCACTAATCCCTACTCCTACAATGAGCAGTTCTTC. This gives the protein CATTNPYSYNEQFF. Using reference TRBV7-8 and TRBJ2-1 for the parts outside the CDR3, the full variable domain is GAGVSQSPRYKVAKRGQDVALRCDPISGHVSLFWYQQALGQGPEFLTYFQNEAQLDKSGLPSDRFFAERPEGSVSTLKIQRTQQEDSAVYLCATTNPYSYNEQFFGPGTRLTVL.

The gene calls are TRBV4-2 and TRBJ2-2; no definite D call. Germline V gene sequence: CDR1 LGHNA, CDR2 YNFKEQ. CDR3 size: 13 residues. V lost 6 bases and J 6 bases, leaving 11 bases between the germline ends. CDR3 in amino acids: CASRTKTAGELFF. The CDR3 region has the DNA TGTGCCAGCAGAACCAAAACAGCCGGGGAGCTGTTTTTT.

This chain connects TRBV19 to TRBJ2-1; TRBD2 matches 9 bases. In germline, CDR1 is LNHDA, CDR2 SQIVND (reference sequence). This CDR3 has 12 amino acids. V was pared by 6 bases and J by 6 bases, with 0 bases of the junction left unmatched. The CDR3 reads CASRGLANEQFF. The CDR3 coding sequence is TGTGCCAGTAGGGGACTAGCCAATGAGCAGTTCTTC.

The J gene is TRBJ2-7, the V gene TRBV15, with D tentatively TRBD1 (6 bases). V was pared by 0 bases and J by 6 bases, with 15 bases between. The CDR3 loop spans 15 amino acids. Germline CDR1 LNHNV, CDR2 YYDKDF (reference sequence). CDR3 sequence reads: CATSRDQAGASEQYV. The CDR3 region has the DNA TGTGCCACCAGCAGAGATCAAGCAGGGGCTTCCGAGCAGTACGTC.

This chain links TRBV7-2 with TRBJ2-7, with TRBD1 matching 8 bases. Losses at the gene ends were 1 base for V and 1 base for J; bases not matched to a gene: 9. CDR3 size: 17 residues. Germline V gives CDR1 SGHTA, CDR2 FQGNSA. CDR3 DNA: TGTGCCAGCAGCTTAGATACCAGGGGGCTATTTTCCTACGAGCAGTACTTC. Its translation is CASSLDTRGLFSYEQYF.

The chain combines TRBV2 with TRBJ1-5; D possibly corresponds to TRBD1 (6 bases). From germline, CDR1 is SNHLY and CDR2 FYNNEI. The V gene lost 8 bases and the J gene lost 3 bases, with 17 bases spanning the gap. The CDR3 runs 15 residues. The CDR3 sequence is CASHVDRTFNQPQHF. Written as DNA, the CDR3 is TGTGCCAGCCACGTGGACAGAACGTTCAATCAGCCCCAGCATTTT.